The T cell receptor (beta chain) under discussion was sequenced for a study of siplizumab effects on memory and regulatory T cells (dated by TCRdb to about 2019). Concerning the study at large: The effect of the anti-CD2 antibody siplizumab on alloreactive T-cell subsets was examined in allogeneic mixed lymphocyte reactions constructed from human PBMCs. General conclusions and limits of the study: Whether proliferating Tregs from siplizumab cultures actually had suppressive function was not functionally confirmed. Siplizumab significantly reduced the cumulative frequency of alloreactive sequences traceable to unstimulated CD4+ memory T cells. Among mappable alloreactive CD4+ clones, an average Treg-derived fraction of over 60% was observed with siplizumab, compared with roughly 27% in control reactions. Sequences below about 10^-5 frequency were poorly captured, so only a minor fraction of alloreactive clones could be mapped to unstimulated subsets. Greater diversity appeared to be present in unstimulated naive T cells than in memory T cells, and a substantial contribution to the alloresponse seemed to be made by naive cells. For roughly 75-96% of proliferating CD4+ or CD8+ clones, no naive or memory phenotype could be assigned.

As regards this clone: The target of this receptor is not known. Base qualities are missing; no much larger clone stands one base away.

Sorted unstimulated T cells and proliferating T cells recovered from mixed lymphocyte reactions underwent TCRbeta CDR3 sequencing. Fresh whole blood from fewer than 11 HLA-typed healthy donors was used to isolate PBMCs. To map where alloreactive clones came from, CD4+ regulatory T cells in the unstimulated state were FACS-sorted. The protocol used for the library was the immunoSEQ multiplex PCR assay. Around 100,000 TCR templates per sample were assayed by the deep sequencing platform. Genomic DNA extracted from sorted T cells was used for TCRbeta CDR3 sequencing. As for how the authors treated the data: The R programming language was used for the clonal analysis of the TCRbeta CDR3 data. Unstimulated samples were compared with post-reaction CFSE-low samples to define alloreactive CD4+ and CD8+ clones. Alloreactive CD4+ clones were assigned to regulatory or non-regulatory origin by matching sequences to sorted unstimulated Treg and non-Treg repertoires. TCRdb took this table from immuneACCESS and kept in-frame rearrangements with V and J called. Such tables lack part of the clones; where checked against another copy, unresolved V genes explain under half of the gap, and the rest is unexplained. Clonal size and the V and J genes are those of that table, whereas D and trimming came from the DNA. The sample records approximately 110,000 clones, approximately 90% of which are singletons. Of the sample, about 0.75% is held by the ten largest clones.

Sequences SGHRS (CDR1) and YFSETQ (CDR2) are obtained from the germline V gene. The CDR3, from cysteine to phenylalanine, totals 14 residues. This entry keeps only the CDR3 DNA: 42 bases, framed from base 1. V is cut by 5 bases and J by 4 bases, and the space between the germline ends is 13 bases. Input material: Tregs sorted from blood. The rearrangement joined TRBV5-1 to TRBJ1-5; matching of 5 bases hints at TRBD1 as the D gene. The sequence derives from a human donor in good health. The sequenced DNA: TGCGCCAGCAGTCCCTTCGGGGGGAATCAGCCCCAGCATTTT. Its protein product is CASSPFGGNQPQHF.